The 3 T cell receptor beta chains listed next were all sequenced from one sample in a study of STAT5B mutations in CD4+ large granular lymphocyte leukemia. The protocol was immunoSEQ multiplex PCR, while the TCRdb copy is restricted to in-frame clones and leaves out a portion. The table shows under 40,000 clones, with under 85% occurring only once. Sequenced: CD4+ T cells from blood buffy coats. These receptors originate from a human donor in good health.

This rearrangement joins TRBV7-8 to TRBJ2-1, with 7 nucleotides matching TRBD2. From germline, CDR1 is SGHVS and CDR2 FQNEAQ. The CDR3 loop spans 15 amino acids. With V trimmed by 5 bases and J by 9 bases, 13 bases remained unmatched. CDR3 loop: CASSPSSGDFGEQFF. The CDR3 coding sequence is TGTGCCAGCAGCCCCTCGAGCGGGGACTTCGGTGAGCAGTTCTTC.

V usage is TRBV29-1 and J usage is TRBJ1-1; TRBD1 agrees at 7 bases. This CDR3 contains 13 residues. Germline V gene data show CDR1 as SQVTM and CDR2 as ANQGSEA. With V trimmed by 7 bases and J by 2 bases, 7 bases remained unmatched. CDR3 in DNA: TGCAGCGCTCCGGGACAGATAAACACTGAAGCTTTCTTT. It encodes CSAPGQINTEAFF.

The chain joins TRBV19 to TRBJ2-7; TRBD1 might be the D (5 bases). CDR1 is LNHDA and CDR2 is SQIVND in the germline V gene (reference sequence). CDR3 length: 14 amino acids. Trimming pared 3 bases from V and 1 base from J, leaving 10 bases between. The CDR3 loop reads CASSIVQGSYEQYF. The DNA of the CDR3 is TGTGCCAGTAGTATTGTCCAGGGATCCTACGAGCAGTACTTC. Full variable domain (remainder filled in from reference TRBV19 and TRBJ2-7): DGGITQSPKYLFRKEGQNVTLSCEQNLNHDAMYWYRQDPGQGLRLIYYSQIVNDFQKGDIAEGYSVSREKKESFPLTVTSAQKNPTAFYLCASSIVQGSYEQYFGPGTRLTVT.